The clone carrying this TCR beta chain appeared many times. This specimen comes from a study of neurological immune-mediated disorders. CDR1 is WSHSY, CDR2 SAAADI, per germline. V was clipped by 2 bases and J by 7 bases, with 9 bases between them. The CDR3 runs 13 residues. The making of cDNA relied on 5'RACE with 10-nucleotide random UMIs. TCRdb redid the calling of the 5' RACE reads with MiXCR, one entry per CDR3 protein. Found here are under 40,000 distinct CDR3 sequences, roughly 7% of them singletons; the top ten hold less than 4.5%. The clonotype originates from a middle-aged woman in good health. The sequenced material came from PBMCs. V and J are TRBV10-2 and TRBJ1-5; perhaps TRBD1 as D (5 bases). This CDR3 reads CASSEGTGQPQHF. CDR3 coding DNA: TGCGCCAGCAGTGAGGGGACGGGACAGCCCCAGCATTTT.